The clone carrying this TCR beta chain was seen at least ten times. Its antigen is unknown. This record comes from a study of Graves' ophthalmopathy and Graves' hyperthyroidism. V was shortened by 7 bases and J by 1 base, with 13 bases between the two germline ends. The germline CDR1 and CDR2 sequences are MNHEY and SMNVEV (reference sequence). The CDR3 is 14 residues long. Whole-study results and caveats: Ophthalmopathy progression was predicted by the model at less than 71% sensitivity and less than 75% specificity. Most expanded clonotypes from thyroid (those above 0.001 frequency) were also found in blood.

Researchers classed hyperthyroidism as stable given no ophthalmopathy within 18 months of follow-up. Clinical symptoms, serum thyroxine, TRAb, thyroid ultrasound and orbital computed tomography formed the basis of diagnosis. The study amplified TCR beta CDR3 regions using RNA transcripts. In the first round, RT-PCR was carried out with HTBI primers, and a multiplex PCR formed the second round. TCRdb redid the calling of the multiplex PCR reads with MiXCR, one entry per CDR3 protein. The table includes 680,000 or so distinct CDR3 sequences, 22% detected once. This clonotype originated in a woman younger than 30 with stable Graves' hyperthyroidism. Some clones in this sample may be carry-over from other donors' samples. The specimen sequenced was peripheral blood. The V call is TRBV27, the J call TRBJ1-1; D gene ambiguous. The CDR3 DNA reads TGTGCCAGCACCCCTCAGGCAGGGAACACTGAAGCTTTCTTT. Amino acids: CASTPQAGNTEAFF.